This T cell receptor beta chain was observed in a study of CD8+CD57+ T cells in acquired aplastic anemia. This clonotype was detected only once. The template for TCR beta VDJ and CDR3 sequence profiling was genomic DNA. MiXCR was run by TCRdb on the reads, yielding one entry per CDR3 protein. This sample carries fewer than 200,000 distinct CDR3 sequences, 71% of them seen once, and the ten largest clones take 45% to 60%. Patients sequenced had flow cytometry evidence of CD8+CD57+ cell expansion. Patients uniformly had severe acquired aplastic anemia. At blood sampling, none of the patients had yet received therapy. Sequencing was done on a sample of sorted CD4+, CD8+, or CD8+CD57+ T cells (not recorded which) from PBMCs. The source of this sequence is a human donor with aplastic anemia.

This CDR3 reads CASRLGQGADTIYF. In DNA form, the CDR3 reads TGTGCCAGCAGACTTGGACAGGGGGCTGACACCATATATTTT. The chain couples TRBV11-2 to TRBJ1-3; TRBD1 matches 11 bases. CDR1 is SGHAT, CDR2 FQNNGV, per germline. The CDR3 spans 14 residues. The junction had 6 bases not matched to a gene; V was cut back by 6 bases and J by 8 bases.